This T cell receptor (beta chain) stems from a study of blood T cell repertoires in COVID-19. Assay used: immunoSEQ multiplex PCR; TCRdb lists only in-frame clones, some missing. The sample records 60,000 to 75,000 clones, 80% to 90% being singletons. V lost 4 bases, J lost 5 bases, and 15 bases lay in between. CDR3 size: 14 residues. Germline V gene sequence: CDR1 LGHDT, CDR2 YNNKEL (reference sequence). V and J are TRBV3-1 (or the pseudogene TRBV3-2) and TRBJ2-7, with D tentatively TRBD2 (5 bases). Sample: peripheral blood. The clonotype comes from a human donor in a cohort sampled during active COVID-19. The CDR3 region is CASSPRGSAHEQYF. The DNA for the CDR3 is TGTGCCAGCAGCCCCAGAGGGTCAGCGCACGAGCAGTACTTC.